The 14 T cell receptor beta chains in this list originate from one sample, sequenced in a study of blood T cell repertoires in COVID-19. Produced via immunoSEQ multiplex PCR; TCRdb's table is partial and in-frame only. The sample contains around 68,000 clones, around 90% of which appear only once. The sequenced material came from peripheral blood. These receptor sequences come from a woman in her fifties or sixties with acute or convalescent COVID-19.

The CDR3 protein is CASKWREFDQPQHF. DNA for the CDR3: TGTGCCAGTAAATGGAGGGAGTTTGATCAGCCCCAGCATTTT. V gene TRBV19 combines with J gene TRBJ1-5; D unresolved. The CDR3 spans 14 residues. Per the germline V gene, CDR1 is LNHDA and CDR2 is SQIVND (reference sequence). V was pared by 7 bases and J by 5 bases, with 15 bases between.

V is TRBV11-3 and J is TRBJ2-1; D is perhaps TRBD1 (5 bases). CDR1 and CDR2 (germline): SGHNT, YENEEA. The V gene lost 0 bases and the J gene lost 1 base, with 16 bases spanning the gap. The CDR3 has 18 amino acids. CDR3 protein: CASSLDLRLGDSYNEQFF. In DNA, the CDR3 is TGTGCCAGCAGCTTAGATCTACGGCTAGGGGATTCCTACAATGAGCAGTTCTTC.

The rearrangement links TRBV7-3 to TRBJ1-3; D not certain. Trimming stripped 5 bases from V and 2 bases from J, with 7 bases between. From germline, CDR1 is SGHTA and CDR2 FQGTGA. CDR3 length equals 13 residues. The CDR3 is CASSLDPGNTIYF. The CDR3 coding sequence is TGTGCCAGCAGCCTAGATCCTGGAAACACCATATATTTT.

The chain uses TRBV5-5 and TRBJ1-3; D is uncertain. CDR3 length equals 13 residues. The germline V gene has CDR1 SGHKS and CDR2 YYEKEE (reference sequence). Trimming removed 0 bases from V and 8 bases from J, with 9 bases in between. The CDR3 DNA reads TGTGCCAGCAGCTTGGTGGCCAAAGACACCATATATTTT. This encodes CASSLVAKDTIYF.

The V gene is TRBV13, the J gene TRBJ1-2; the D is unclear. The V gene lost 0 bases and the J gene lost 2 bases, with 4 bases spanning the gap. This CDR3 is 13 amino acids long. Germline lookup yields CDR1 PRHDT and CDR2 FYEKMQ (reference sequence). CDR3 protein: CASSLGANYGYTF. In DNA form, the CDR3 reads TGTGCCAGCAGCTTAGGGGCCAACTATGGCTACACCTTC.

CDR3 DNA: TGTGCCAGCTCGTCCGGGAGAGTGATAGATACGCAGTATTTT. Amino acid sequence: CASSSGRVIDTQYF. This chain links TRBV9 with TRBJ2-3, with D perhaps matching TRBD2 (6 bases). The CDR3 loop spans 14 amino acids. Germline-derived CDR1 and CDR2 are SGDLS and YYNGEE. The ends were cut back, 7 bases at V and 5 bases at J, with 17 bases in the middle.

The rearrangement uses TRBV28 and TRBJ2-7, with 9 bases fitting TRBD1. The junction had 0 bases not matched to a gene; V was cut back by 3 bases and J by 0 bases. Germline values: CDR1 MDHEN, CDR2 SYDVKM. This CDR3 is 14 amino acids long. Here the CDR3 reads CASSLTGGSYEQYF. Here the CDR3 DNA reads TGTGCCAGCAGTTTGACAGGGGGCTCCTACGAGCAGTACTTC.

The chain uses TRBV13 and TRBJ2-3; 12 bases match TRBD1. CDR3 length equals 16 residues. CDR1 is PRHDT and CDR2 is FYEKMQ in the germline V gene (reference sequence). Losses at the gene ends were 6 bases for V and 5 bases for J; bases not matched to a gene: 9. CDR3 DNA: TGTGCCAGCAGTCCGCCGGGACAGGGGGCGGGAGATACGCAGTATTTT. Protein sequence: CASSPPGQGAGDTQYF.

The V call is TRBV7-8, the J call TRBJ2-7, with 7 bases fitting TRBD1. The trim removed 5 bases at V and 12 bases at J, leaving 7 bases unmatched. CDR3 size: 11 residues. CDR1 is SGHVS, CDR2 FQNEAQ, per germline. This chain's CDR3 is CASSVTGQWYF. The CDR3 DNA sequence: TGTGCCAGCAGCGTGACGGGACAGTGGTACTTC.

The genes are TRBV14 and TRBJ1-2; D is possibly TRBD1 (6 bases). CDR1 and CDR2 from the germline V gene are SGHDN and FVKESK. The CDR3 consists of 16 residues. The germline V and J ends were trimmed by 1 base and 3 bases, with 15 bases remaining between them. The CDR3, as DNA: TGTGCCAGCAGCCAAGGTGTAAGCAACAGGGACTATGGCTACACCTTC. Its protein product is CASSQGVSNRDYGYTF.

The CDR3 is CASSQARLAGNEQFF. Written as DNA, the CDR3 is TGCGCCAGCAGCCAAGCCCGACTAGCGGGCAATGAGCAGTTCTTC. The chain is built from TRBV4-1 and TRBJ2-1, with 10 nucleotides matching TRBD2. V dropped 1 base and J dropped 6; count of bases not matched to a gene: 3. The CDR3 covers 15 residues. CDR1 is MGHRA, CDR2 YSYEKL, per germline.

The chain is built from TRBV18 and TRBJ1-1; 7 bases are shared with TRBD1. CDR3 length: 14 amino acids. Germline-derived CDR1 and CDR2 are KGHSH and LQKENI. The trim removed 4 bases at V and 4 bases at J, leaving 6 bases unmatched. DNA of the CDR3: TGTGCCAGCTCACTAAGGACAGGACCCACTGAAGCTTTCTTT. Translating it yields CASSLRTGPTEAFF.

The V call is TRBV5-6, the J call TRBJ2-3, with D uncertain. Between the trimmed V and J ends, which lost 2 bases and 5 bases, there was a span of 6 bases. This CDR3 is built from 12 residues. CDR1 is SGHDT and CDR2 is YYEEEE in the germline V gene. CDR3 residues: CASSFLRDTQYF. The CDR3 DNA reads as TGTGCCAGCAGCTTTCTTAGAGATACGCAGTATTTT. The full variable domain, with the rest looked up from reference TRBV5-6 and TRBJ2-3, is DAGVTQSPTHLIKTRGQQVTLRCSPKSGHDTVSWYQQALGQGPQFIFQYYEEEERQRGNFPDRFSGHQFPNYSSELNVNALLLGDSALYLCASSFLRDTQYFGPGTRLTVL.

This chain connects TRBV4-3 to TRBJ2-2; TRBD1 might be the D (6 bases). With 4 bases removed from V and 4 bases from J, the gap between germline ends came to 10 bases. Per germline, CDR1 LGHNA and CDR2 YSLEER. The CDR3 is 14 residues long. CDR3 sequence (DNA): TGCGCCAGCAGCCCAGGGGCAGTCACCGGGGAGCTGTTTTTT. Translating it yields CASSPGAVTGELFF.